This passage covers 29 T cell receptor beta chains from one sample sequenced in a study of blood T cell repertoires in COVID-19. The data were produced by immunoSEQ multiplex PCR, yet TCRdb's version contains in-frame clones alone and is incomplete. The repertoire holds some 220,000 clones, almost 85% seen once, with 4.5% to 6% in the top ten. The source material was peripheral blood. Source of these receptors: a man aged 45-60 years with COVID-19, enrolled during active disease.

Here the CDR3 reads CASSRGGTNTEAFF. The DNA of the CDR3 is TGTGCCAGCAGCCGCGGGGGAACGAACACTGAAGCTTTCTTT. The gene calls are TRBV5-5 and TRBJ1-1; tentative D call: TRBD1 (5 bases). Trimming removed 4 bases at V and 1 base at J, with 11 bases between. CDR1 and CDR2 (germline): SGHKS, YYEKEE (reference sequence). The CDR3 sequence is 14 residues long.

The chain uses TRBV21-1 and TRBJ1-1. TRBV21-1 is a known pseudogene. CDR3 length: 13 residues. The CDR3 sequence: CASTRHGDTEAFF. The CDR3 DNA follows: TGTGCCAGCACGAGGCACGGGGACACTGAAGCTTTCTTT.

This chain connects TRBV3-1 (or the pseudogene TRBV3-2) to TRBJ2-7; perhaps TRBD1 as D (5 bases). Germline V CDR1 and CDR2: LGHDT, YNNKEL (reference sequence). Between the trimmed V and J ends, which lost 0 bases and 6 bases, there was a span of 9 bases. The length of the CDR3 is 13 residues. CDR3 sequence (DNA): TGTGCCAGCAGCCAAGACCAGGGCTCCGAGCAGTACTTC. Translation: CASSQDQGSEQYF.

This clone was detected only a few times. The chain is built from TRBV10-3 and TRBJ1-2, with D unresolved. The V gene lost 7 bases and the J gene lost 11 bases, with 11 bases spanning the gap. The CDR3 extends over 10 amino acids. CDR1 is ENHRY and CDR2 is SYGVKD in the germline V gene. This chain's CDR3 is CAIKSAGYTF. CDR3 nucleotides: TGTGCCATCAAGAGTGCGGGTTACACCTTC.

The DNA of the CDR3 is TGTGCCAGCAGCTTCGGGACTAGCGGGCGCCCCCACACAGATACGCAGTATTTT. Encoded protein: CASSFGTSGRPHTDTQYF. This sequence joins TRBV7-2 and TRBJ2-3; 12 nucleotides agree with TRBD2. CDR3 size: 18 residues. Trimming removed 3 bases from V and 2 bases from J; junction bases left unmatched: 9. In germline, CDR1 is SGHTA, CDR2 FQGNSA.

The rearrangement links TRBV3-1 (or the pseudogene TRBV3-2) to TRBJ1-6; D is ambiguous. Between the trimmed V and J ends, which lost 4 bases and 6 bases, there was a span of 10 bases. The CDR3 length is 14 residues. Germline CDR1 is LGHDT and CDR2 is YNNKEL (reference sequence). The CDR3 DNA is TGTGCCAGCAGCCCCTCGTCCGGTAATTCACCCCTCCACTTT. Encoded protein: CASSPSSGNSPLHF.

The V and J genes are TRBV6-2 or TRBV6-3 and TRBJ2-7, with 10 bases matching TRBD1. The CDR3 contains 15 residues. Unmatched junction bases numbered 8, after V lost 5 bases and J lost 4 bases. Germline-derived CDR1 and CDR2 are MNHEY and SVGEGT. DNA for the CDR3: TGTGCCAGCAGTCAACCGGGACAGGGGTTTTACGAGCAGTACTTC. Protein sequence: CASSQPGQGFYEQYF.

CDR3 in DNA: TGTGCCAGCAGCTTGGAGGGACTTGTCTACGAGCAGTACTTC. Translation: CASSLEGLVYEQYF. This chain joins TRBV5-8 and TRBJ2-7; D perhaps matches TRBD2 (6 bases). Trimming removed 0 bases at V and 3 bases at J, with 10 bases between. Germline assignment: CDR1 SGHTS and CDR2 YDEGEE. The CDR3 totals 14 residues.

J is TRBJ2-2 and V is TRBV5-1; TRBD1 agrees at 12 bases. CDR3 length: 16 residues. Germline V gene lookup returns CDR1 SGHRS and CDR2 YFSETQ. The V gene end was trimmed by 4 bases and the J gene end by 7 bases; junction bases not matched to a gene: 8. In DNA form, the CDR3 reads TGCGCCAGCAGCCTGGGACAGGGGGCCGCGAGCGGGGAGCTGTTTTTT. Translated, it gives CASSLGQGAASGELFF.

This clone was observed once. The V and J genes are TRBV7-2 and TRBJ2-3; 11 nucleotides line up with TRBD2. Trimming cost V 5 bases and J 4 bases; bases outside gene matches: 2. The CDR3 runs 14 residues. Germline V gene sequence: CDR1 SGHTA, CDR2 FQGNSA. The CDR3 nucleotides read TGTGCCAGCAGCGCTAGCGGGGGGTCAGATACGCAGTATTTT. Protein: CASSASGGSDTQYF.

This clone appeared a few times. This chain links TRBV6-5 with TRBJ1-5; D is perhaps TRBD1 (5 bases). V lost 0 bases and J lost 4, with 10 bases in between. Germline CDR1 and CDR2: MNHEY and SVGAGI. The CDR3 contains 15 residues. CDR3 DNA: TGTGCCAGCAGTTACTCGATGACAGCTAATCAGCCCCAGCATTTT. This gives the protein CASSYSMTANQPQHF.

The table lists this clone with a few counts. The chain recombines TRBV2 with TRBJ1-2, with 7 bases that match TRBD1. The V and J ends lost 6 bases and 4 bases, in that order; junction bases with no gene match: 8. This CDR3 comprises 14 residues. Germline CDR1 is SNHLY and CDR2 is FYNNEI. In DNA, the CDR3 is TGTGCCAGCAGGGTAGACAGGGCGAGCTATGGCTACACCTTC. It specifies CASRVDRASYGYTF.

V is TRBV19 and J is TRBJ1-4; D not resolved. CDR1 and CDR2 from the germline V gene are LNHDA and SQIVND (reference sequence). Trimming pared 5 bases from V and 3 bases from J, leaving 13 bases between. The CDR3 runs 15 residues. The DNA for the CDR3 is TGTGCCAGTAGTCCGAGACACACATCTAATGAAAAACTGTTTTTT. It translates to CASSPRHTSNEKLFF. The full variable domain, rest sourced from reference TRBV19 and TRBJ1-4, is DGGITQSPKYLFRKEGQNVTLSCEQNLNHDAMYWYRQDPGQGLRLIYYSQIVNDFQKGDIAEGYSVSREKKESFPLTVTSAQKNPTAFYLCASSPRHTSNEKLFFGSGTQLSVL.

This chain joins TRBV18 and TRBJ2-7, with 10 bases fitting TRBD1. Germline V gene lookup returns CDR1 KGHSH and CDR2 LQKENI. V trimming: 3 bases; J trimming: 7 bases; junction bases outside the gene matches: 12. The CDR3 sequence is 16 residues long. CDR3 amino acids: CASSPPLRQGAYEQYF. CDR3 sequence (DNA): TGTGCCAGCTCACCTCCTCTGCGACAGGGGGCTTATGAGCAGTACTTC.

The chain uses TRBV3-1 (or the pseudogene TRBV3-2) and TRBJ2-3; the match to TRBD2 covers 12 bases. V dropped 4 bases and J dropped 4; count of bases not matched to a gene: 3. The CDR3 is 15 amino acids. The V gene's germline CDR1 is LGHDT and CDR2 YNNKEL (reference sequence). The CDR3 DNA reads as TGTGCCAGCAGCCCCGGACTAGCGGGGCCAGATACGCAGTATTTT. Protein sequence: CASSPGLAGPDTQYF.

The rearrangement joins TRBV18 to TRBJ1-5; 9 bases are a match to TRBD1. Trimming took 5 bases from V and 5 from J; bases not matched to a gene: 7. The CDR3 covers 15 residues. Germline CDR1 reads KGHSH; CDR2 reads LQKENI. The chain's CDR3 is CASSFTGGADQPQHF. In nucleotides, the CDR3 is TGTGCCAGCTCATTCACAGGGGGCGCGGATCAGCCCCAGCATTTT. Combining the CDR3 with reference TRBV18 and TRBJ1-5 gives the whole variable domain NAGVMQNPRHLVRRRGQEARLRCSPMKGHSHVYWYRQLPEEGLKFMVYLQKENIIDESGMPKERFSAEFPKEGPSILRIQQVVRGDSAAYFCASSFTGGADQPQHFGDGTRLSIL.

J is TRBJ1-1 and V is TRBV5-1, with D possibly being TRBD1 (6 bases). V dropped 0 bases and J dropped 6 bases, with 6 bases sitting between them. The CDR3 consists of 12 residues. Per the germline V gene, CDR1 is SGHRS and CDR2 is YFSETQ. The CDR3 loop reads CASSLEGAEAFF. The CDR3 nucleotides are TGCGCCAGCAGCTTGGAGGGGGCTGAAGCTTTCTTT.

A single count supports this clone. The rearrangement joins TRBV15 to TRBJ1-2, with D unclear. The CDR3 consists of 14 residues. The V gene lost 0 bases and the J gene lost 4 bases, with 9 bases spanning the gap. CDR1 and CDR2 from the germline V gene are LNHNV and YYDKDF (reference sequence). The CDR3 loop reads CATSRDGAGYGYTF. The CDR3 DNA sequence: TGTGCCACCAGCAGAGATGGCGCAGGCTATGGCTACACCTTC.

This chain joins TRBV9 and TRBJ2-5, with 8 bases identical to TRBD2. The trim removed 2 bases at V and 5 bases at J, leaving 20 bases unmatched. The CDR3 is 19 residues long. Germline V lookup: CDR1 SGDLS, CDR2 YYNGEE. CDR3 DNA sequence: TGTGCCAGCAGCGTGCCCCAGGCCCTTCGGGGGGGCCTTCCGGAGACCCAGTACTTC. Its protein product is CASSVPQALRGGLPETQYF.

The gene calls are TRBV25-1 and TRBJ1-2; 7 nucleotides agree with TRBD1. V lost 3 bases and J lost 4; bases outside the gene matches: 5. Germline CDR1 MGHDK, CDR2 SYGVNS. The CDR3 runs to 14 residues. The CDR3 here is CASSDLDRSYGYTF. The CDR3 bases are TGTGCCAGCAGTGACCTGGACAGGAGCTATGGCTACACCTTC.

This chain connects TRBV2 to TRBJ2-2; a possible D gene is TRBD1 (5 bases). From germline, CDR1 is SNHLY and CDR2 FYNNEI. CDR3 length equals 13 residues. V lost 4 bases, J lost 5 bases, and 8 bases lay in between. CDR3 region: CASSGGETGELFF. For the CDR3, the DNA is TGTGCCAGCAGTGGGGGCGAGACCGGGGAGCTGTTTTTT.

The V gene is TRBV7-8, the J gene TRBJ1-3, with 9 bases aligning to TRBD1. Per germline, CDR1 SGHVS and CDR2 FQNEAQ. CDR3 length equals 15 residues. V shed 5 bases and J 4 bases; nucleotides not matched to a gene: 6. This chain's CDR3 is CASSPGQGDGNTIYF. Written as DNA, the CDR3 is TGTGCCAGCAGCCCGGGACAGGGTGACGGAAACACCATATATTTT. The whole variable domain, remainder taken from reference TRBV7-8 and TRBJ1-3, is GAGVSQSPRYKVAKRGQDVALRCDPISGHVSLFWYQQALGQGPEFLTYFQNEAQLDKSGLPSDRFFAERPEGSVSTLKIQRTQQEDSAVYLCASSPGQGDGNTIYFGEGSWLTVV.

The V call is TRBV30, the J call TRBJ2-7; a weak D match, TRBD1 (6 bases). Deletions cut 2 bases from V and 2 bases from J, with 13 bases between. This CDR3 has 14 amino acids. Looked up from germline, CDR1 is GTSNPN and CDR2 is SVGIG (reference sequence). DNA for the CDR3: TGTGCCTGGAGTCCGGGACACGGAACCTACGAGCAGTACTTC. Translated: CAWSPGHGTYEQYF.

V is TRBV11-2 and J is TRBJ1-1; D possibly corresponds to TRBD1 (5 bases). Trimming stripped 4 bases from V and 3 bases from J, with 12 bases between. The CDR3 has 14 amino acids. In germline, CDR1 is SGHAT, CDR2 FQNNGV. CDR3 bases: TGTGCCAGCAGCTCAGACAGACAGCACACTGAAGCTTTCTTT. Translation: CASSSDRQHTEAFF.

This chain connects TRBV19 to TRBJ1-2, with TRBD1 matching over 7 bases. Unmatched junction bases numbered 4, after V lost 2 bases and J lost 4 bases. Germline V lookup: CDR1 LNHDA, CDR2 SQIVND (reference sequence). CDR3 length equals 14 residues. The CDR3: CASSIQGGGYGYTF. CDR3 coding DNA: TGTGCCAGTAGTATACAGGGGGGCGGCTATGGCTACACCTTC. The entire variable domain, with the rest obtained from reference TRBV19 and TRBJ1-2, is as follows: DGGITQSPKYLFRKEGQNVTLSCEQNLNHDAMYWYRQDPGQGLRLIYYSQIVNDFQKGDIAEGYSVSREKKESFPLTVTSAQKNPTAFYLCASSIQGGGYGYTFGSGTRLTVV.

The chain carries TRBV5-1 and TRBJ2-3; D not resolved. The CDR3 covers 13 residues. With 6 bases removed from V and 2 bases from J, the gap between germline ends came to 10 bases. CDR1 SGHRS and CDR2 YFSETQ come from the germline V gene. The CDR3 DNA follows: TGCGCCAGCAAGCTAGACGCCACAGATACGCAGTATTTT. The encoded protein is CASKLDATDTQYF.

The chain is built from TRBV7-9 and TRBJ1-6; 8 bases match TRBD1. Per the germline V gene, CDR1 is SEHNR and CDR2 is FQNEAQ (reference sequence). The CDR3 has 17 amino acids. J was trimmed by 6 bases and V by 5 bases; bases with no gene match: 12. The CDR3 DNA sequence: TGTGCCAGCAGCCAAACGGGTACAGGGGGAGGTAATTCACCCCTCCACTTT. Amino acids: CASSQTGTGGGNSPLHF.

The chain joins TRBV7-3 to TRBJ2-5; 8 nucleotides agree with TRBD1. The CDR3 sequence is 15 residues long. Germline loops: CDR1 SGHTA, CDR2 FQGTGA. Trimming cost V 3 bases and J 2 bases; bases outside gene matches: 5. The CDR3 DNA reads TGTGCCAGCAGCTTGGCAGGGGGCGTACAAGAGACCCAGTACTTC. As protein: CASSLAGGVQETQYF.

The J gene is TRBJ2-3, the V gene TRBV2, with TRBD2 identical over 15 bases. CDR1 and CDR2 (germline): SNHLY, FYNNEI. V shed 6 bases and J 7 bases; nucleotides not matched to a gene: 5. The CDR3 is 15 amino acids. The CDR3 bases are TGTGCCAGCAGCGGGACTAGCGGGGGGCTTAATACGCAGTATTTT. This translates into CASSGTSGGLNTQYF. Filled out from reference TRBV2 and TRBJ2-3, the complete variable domain reads EPEVTQTPSHQVTQMGQEVILRCVPISNHLYFYWYRQILGQKVEFLVSFYNNEISEKSEIFDDQFSVERPDGSNFTLKIRSTKLEDSAMYFCASSGTSGGLNTQYFGPGTRLTVL.